This is a list of T cell receptor beta chains from one sample in a study of blood T cell repertoires in COVID-19. This table comes from immunoSEQ multiplex PCR, and its TCRdb copy is limited to in-frame clones, with some not included. The table has some 220,000 clones, approximately 85% seen once. The specimen was peripheral blood. These receptors came from a man aged 45 to 65 with COVID-19, enrolled during active disease. Both conserved end residues are part of each CDR3. Each record gives: D gene, clone size, V gene, J gene, CDR3 protein, CDR3 DNA. D genes are given only for firm matches. A clone size is listed for some rows: how often the clone was seen (once, few, many), or a class if it is expanded.

TRBD2,.,TRBV5-5,TRBJ2-7,CASSRGREREQYF,TGTGCCAGCAGCCGGGGGAGGGAAAGAGAGCAGTACTTC
TRBD1,.,TRBV5-1,TRBJ1-1,CASSPSGTGYTEAFF,TGCGCCAGCAGCCCATCCGGGACAGGTTACACTGAAGCTTTCTTT
TRBD1,.,TRBV4-1,TRBJ2-2,CASSLRTGATGELFF,TGCGCCAGCAGCCTCCGGACAGGTGCGACCGGGGAGCTGTTTTTT
TRBD1,.,TRBV3-1/TRBV3-2,TRBJ2-3,CASSPTGGDADTQYF,TGTGCCAGCAGCCCTACAGGGGGCGACGCAGATACGCAGTATTTT
.,.,TRBV6-1,TRBJ1-1,CASSERGGLNTEAFF,TGTGCCAGCAGTGAAAGAGGGGGACTGAACACTGAAGCTTTCTTT
.,.,TRBV10-3,TRBJ2-7,CAISEPSASGKYEQYF,TGTGCCATCAGTGAGCCGAGTGCGTCAGGCAAATACGAGCAGTACTTC
TRBD2,.,TRBV9,TRBJ2-5,CASSVRGEETQYF,TGTGCCAGCAGCGTACGGGGGGAAGAGACCCAGTACTTC
.,.,TRBV19,TRBJ1-6,CASSTRDYNSPLHF,TGTGCCAGTAGTACCCGAGACTATAATTCACCCCTCCACTTT
.,.,TRBV29-1,TRBJ1-5,CSVGRGADQPQHF,TGCAGCGTGGGGAGGGGGGCCGATCAGCCCCAGCATTTT
TRBD2,.,TRBV5-1,TRBJ2-1,CASSPSGDHSYNEQFF,TGCGCCAGCAGCCCTAGCGGGGACCACTCCTACAATGAGCAGTTCTTC
.,few,TRBV9,TRBJ1-3,CASSDQGSGNTIYF,TGTGCCAGCAGCGATCAGGGCTCAGGAAACACCATATATTTT
.,.,TRBV7-6,TRBJ2-2,CASSFGTPNGELFF,TGTGCCAGCAGTTTCGGGACTCCCAACGGGGAGCTGTTTTTT
.,.,TRBV28,TRBJ2-3,CASSLYGGALGDTQYF,TGTGCCAGCAGTTTATATGGCGGAGCGCTTGGGGATACGCAGTATTTT
TRBD2,.,TRBV15,TRBJ2-1,CATSRGGFGLADNEQFF,TGTGCCACCAGCAGAGGTGGTTTTGGGCTAGCGGACAATGAGCAGTTCTTC
.,.,TRBV6-2/TRBV6-3,TRBJ2-1,CASSGHEAGSSYNEQFF,TGTGCCAGCAGTGGCCACGAGGCCGGGAGCTCCTACAATGAGCAGTTCTTC
TRBD1,.,TRBV7-9,TRBJ1-1,CASSWTGYTEAFF,TGTGCCAGCAGCTGGACAGGCTACACTGAAGCTTTCTTT
.,.,TRBV24-1,TRBJ1-2,CATSDRGSSHGYTF,TGTGCCACCAGTGATAGGGGCAGTTCTCATGGCTACACCTTC
.,.,TRBV7-3,TRBJ1-2,CASSLMPGAGYGYTF,TGTGCCAGCAGCTTAATGCCTGGGGCTGGCTATGGCTACACCTTC
.,.,TRBV18,TRBJ1-5,CASSPMQGDQPQHF,TGTGCCAGCTCACCAATGCAAGGGGATCAGCCCCAGCATTTT
TRBD1,.,TRBV6-2/TRBV6-3,TRBJ1-5,CASSAQGGNQPQHF,TGTGCCAGCAGTGCACAGGGGGGCAATCAGCCCCAGCATTTT
.,.,TRBV4-1,TRBJ1-2,CASSQGDYYGYTF,TGCGCCAGCAGCCAAGGGGACTACTATGGCTACACCTTC
TRBD2,.,TRBV3-1/TRBV3-2,TRBJ2-5,CASSRSGTSGRTQYF,TGTGCCAGCAGCCGATCCGGGACTAGCGGTAGGACCCAGTACTTC
TRBD1,.,TRBV2,TRBJ2-7,CASSSATGGIYEQYF,TGTGCCAGCAGTTCCGCGACAGGGGGCATATACGAGCAGTACTTC
.,.,TRBV4-3,TRBJ1-1,CASSQGVGGTTEAFF,TGCGCCAGCAGCCAAGGCGTGGGGGGGACCACTGAAGCTTTCTTT
.,.,TRBV10-3,TRBJ1-6,CAISEAGTLTSPLHF,TGTGCCATCAGTGAAGCTGGGACATTAACTTCACCCCTCCACTTT
.,.,TRBV9,TRBJ2-3,CASSARTSTDTQYF,TGTGCCAGCAGCGCCAGGACAAGCACAGATACGCAGTATTTT
.,once,TRBV7-2,TRBJ2-5,CASSLGSGKRETQYF,TGTGCCAGCAGCTTAGGTTCCGGGAAAAGGGAGACCCAGTACTTC
.,.,TRBV6-2/TRBV6-3,TRBJ1-2,CASSSRQGPLGGYTF,TGTGCCAGCAGCTCCCGGCAGGGTCCTTTGGGAGGCTACACCTTC
TRBD1,.,TRBV5-4,TRBJ2-1,CASSQWTGVYNEQFF,TGTGCCAGCAGCCAGTGGACAGGGGTCTACAATGAGCAGTTCTTC
TRBD1,.,TRBV30,TRBJ2-7,CAWKQGASYEQYF,TGTGCCTGGAAGCAGGGGGCGTCCTACGAGCAGTACTTC
TRBD1,.,TRBV6-5,TRBJ1-1,CASRPFRTGNTEAFF,TGTGCCAGCAGACCATTTCGGACAGGAAACACTGAAGCTTTCTTT
.,.,TRBV6-5,TRBJ2-3,CASSSAGLGTDTQYF,TGTGCCAGCAGTTCGGCGGGGCTGGGCACAGATACGCAGTATTTT
TRBD1,.,TRBV6-1,TRBJ1-1,CASSPRQGGVAFF,TGTGCCAGCAGCCCCCGACAGGGAGGAGTCGCTTTCTTT
.,few,TRBV27,TRBJ1-6,CASSYARMTGNNSPLHF,TGTGCCAGCAGTTATGCCCGTATGACAGGAAATAATTCACCCCTCCACTTT
.,few,TRBV5-4,TRBJ2-3,CASSLEGRGTDTQYF,TGTGCCAGCAGCTTGGAGGGCAGGGGTACAGATACGCAGTATTTT
.,.,TRBV12-1,TRBJ2-3,CAIEKEGVTDTQYF,TGTGCCATCGAGAAAGAGGGTGTGACAGATACGCAGTATTTT
.,.,TRBV7-8,TRBJ2-7,CASSLGRENYEQYF,TGTGCCAGCAGCTTAGGAAGAGAGAACTACGAGCAGTACTTC